This T cell receptor beta chain originates from a study of blood T cells in healthy people across ages. Study outcomes and limitations: Comparison with aged donors showed that long-lived donors had more naive CD4+ cells and higher diversity. From one million sequenced T cells, diversity estimates were lower bounds.

V gave up 6 bases and J gave up 0 bases, with 8 bases separating them. The CDR3 is made up of 13 amino acids. In germline, CDR1 is MNHNS, CDR2 SASEGT. Details on this clonotype: Its antigen is unknown.

Alongside a J-beta primer mix, a sample-barcoded 5' primer served in a second PCR lasting about 6 to 12 cycles. One entry per CDR3 protein, called by TCRdb with MiXCR from the 5' RACE reads. The repertoire holds about 1.8 million distinct CDR3 sequences, with about 50% as singletons. The chain uses TRBV6-1 and TRBJ1-1, with D unclear. This clonotype was obtained from a woman in her forties in good health. The sequenced sample was blood. The CDR3 DNA reads as TGTGCCAGCAGCAACCACGTGAACACTGAAGCTTTCTTT. Encoded protein: CASSNHVNTEAFF.